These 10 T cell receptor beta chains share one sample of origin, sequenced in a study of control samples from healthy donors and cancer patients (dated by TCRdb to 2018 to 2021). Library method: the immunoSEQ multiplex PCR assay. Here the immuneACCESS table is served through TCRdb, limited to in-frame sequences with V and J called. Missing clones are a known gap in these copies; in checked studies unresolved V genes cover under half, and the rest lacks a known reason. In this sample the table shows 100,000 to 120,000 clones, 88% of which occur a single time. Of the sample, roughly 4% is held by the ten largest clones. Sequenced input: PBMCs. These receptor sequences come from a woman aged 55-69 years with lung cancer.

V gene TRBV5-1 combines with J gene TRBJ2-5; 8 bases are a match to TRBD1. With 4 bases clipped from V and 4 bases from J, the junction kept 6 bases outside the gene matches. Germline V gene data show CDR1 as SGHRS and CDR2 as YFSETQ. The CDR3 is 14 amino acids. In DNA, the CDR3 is TGCGCCAGCAGCATCGGACAGGGACGAGAGACCCAGTACTTC. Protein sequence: CASSIGQGRETQYF.

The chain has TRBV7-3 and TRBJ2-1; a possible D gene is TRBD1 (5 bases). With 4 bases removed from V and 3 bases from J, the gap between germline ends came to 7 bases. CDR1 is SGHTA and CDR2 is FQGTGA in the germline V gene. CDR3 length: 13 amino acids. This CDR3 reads CASSYDSYNEQFF. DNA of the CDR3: TGTGCCAGCAGCTATGACAGCTACAATGAGCAGTTCTTC.

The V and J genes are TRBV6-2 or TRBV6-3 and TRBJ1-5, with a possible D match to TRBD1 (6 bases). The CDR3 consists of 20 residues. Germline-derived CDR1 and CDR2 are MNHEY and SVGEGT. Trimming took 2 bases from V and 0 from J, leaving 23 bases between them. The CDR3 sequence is CASSYTIGRDTVYSNQPQHF. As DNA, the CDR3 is TGTGCCAGCAGTTACACCATCGGCAGGGACACCGTCTATAGCAATCAGCCCCAGCATTTT.

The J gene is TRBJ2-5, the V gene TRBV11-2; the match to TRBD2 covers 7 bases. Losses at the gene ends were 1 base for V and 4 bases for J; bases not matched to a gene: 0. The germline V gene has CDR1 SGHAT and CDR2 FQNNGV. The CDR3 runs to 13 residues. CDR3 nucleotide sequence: TGTGCCAGCAGCTTAGGGGAGGGAGAGACCCAGTACTTC. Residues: CASSLGEGETQYF.

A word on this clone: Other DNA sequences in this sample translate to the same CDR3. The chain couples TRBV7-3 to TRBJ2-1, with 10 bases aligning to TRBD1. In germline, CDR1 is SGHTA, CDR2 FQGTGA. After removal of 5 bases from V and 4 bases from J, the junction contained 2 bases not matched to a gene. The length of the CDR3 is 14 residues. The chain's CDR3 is CASSPGQGYNEQFF. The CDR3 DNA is TGTGCCAGCAGCCCGGGACAGGGGTACAATGAGCAGTTCTTC.

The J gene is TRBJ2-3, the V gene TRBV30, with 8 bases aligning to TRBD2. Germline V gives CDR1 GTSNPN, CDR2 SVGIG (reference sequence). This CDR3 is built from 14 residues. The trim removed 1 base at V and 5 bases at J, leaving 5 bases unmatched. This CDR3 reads CAWSATSGRDTQYF. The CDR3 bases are TGTGCCTGGAGTGCAACTAGCGGACGAGATACGCAGTATTTT.

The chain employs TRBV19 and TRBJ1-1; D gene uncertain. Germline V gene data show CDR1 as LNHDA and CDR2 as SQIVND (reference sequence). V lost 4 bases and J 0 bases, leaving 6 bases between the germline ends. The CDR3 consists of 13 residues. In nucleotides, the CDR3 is TGTGCCAGTAGTACAACAATGAACACTGAAGCTTTCTTT. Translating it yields CASSTTMNTEAFF.

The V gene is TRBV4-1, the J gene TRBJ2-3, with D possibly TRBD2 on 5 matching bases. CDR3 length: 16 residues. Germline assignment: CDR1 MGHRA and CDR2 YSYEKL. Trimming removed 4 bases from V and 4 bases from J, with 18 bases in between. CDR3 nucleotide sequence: TGCGCCAGCAGCCCTCCGGGGATCCCAGCCGCAGATACGCAGTATTTT. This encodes CASSPPGIPAADTQYF.

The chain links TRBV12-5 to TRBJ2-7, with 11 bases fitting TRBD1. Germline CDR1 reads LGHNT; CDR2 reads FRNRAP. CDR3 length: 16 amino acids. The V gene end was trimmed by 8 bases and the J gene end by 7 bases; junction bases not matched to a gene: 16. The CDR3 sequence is CASSPRGGQGEGEQYF. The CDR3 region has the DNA TGTGCTAGTAGCCCTCGCGGGGGACAGGGGGAAGGGGAGCAGTACTTC.

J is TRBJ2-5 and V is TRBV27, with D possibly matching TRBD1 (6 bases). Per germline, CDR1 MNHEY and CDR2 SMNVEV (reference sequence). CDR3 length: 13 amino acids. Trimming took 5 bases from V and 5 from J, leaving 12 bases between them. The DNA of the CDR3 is TGTGCCAGCAGTCACAGGGTCGGGGAGACCCAGTACTTC. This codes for CASSHRVGETQYF.